This TCR beta chain is from a study of beta chain features in type 1 diabetes. Expressed TCRB transcripts were sequenced because the entire RNA isolate underwent reverse transcription. Produced via immunoSEQ multiplex PCR; TCRdb's table is partial and in-frame only. The sample shows a few hundred thousand clones, roughly 16% of them seen only once. Germline V lookup: CDR1 LNHDA, CDR2 SQIVND (reference sequence). This CDR3 contains 15 residues. The germline V and J ends were trimmed by 7 bases and 1 base, with 11 bases remaining between them. What was sequenced was naive CD4+ T cells from blood. The sequence was collected from a woman aged 18-30 years in good health. The rearrangement uses TRBV19 and TRBJ2-6; D gene unclear. This chain's CDR3 is CASTLITSGANVLTF. In DNA, the CDR3 is TGTGCCAGTACCCTTATTACATCTGGGGCCAACGTCCTGACTTTC.